This T cell receptor (beta chain) is from a study of T-cell reconstitution after alpha-beta-depleted transplantation in children. The CDR3 consists of 12 residues. Germline CDR1 and CDR2: SGHDT and YYEEEE. The germline V and J ends were trimmed by 3 bases and 10 bases, with 8 bases remaining between them. Study-wide findings and caveats: At one year after transplant, newly produced T cells mostly accounted for T-cell counts and diversity. At around two months after transplant, the alpha-beta T cells were reportedly derived from several hundred expanded clones that came from non-depleted graft cells.

As it was prepared, the TCRbeta library received unique molecular identifiers. Each CDR3 protein is one row after TCRdb ran MiXCR on the PCR reads. The data show 200,000 to 250,000 distinct CDR3 sequences, with under 13% seen just once and 28% held by the top ten. To note about this clonotype: What it binds is not known.

This rearrangement joins TRBV5-6 to TRBJ1-6, with D hard to call. This TCR was recovered from a child younger than two with acute myeloid leukemia, due to receive a stem cell transplant. The sequencing here drew on PBMCs, taken before TCRalphabeta/CD19-depleted stem cell transplant. CDR3 sequence reads: CASSSPKSPLHF. The CDR3 DNA sequence: TGTGCCAGCAGCTCCCCTAAGTCACCCCTCCACTTT.